The 15 T cell receptor beta chains listed next were all sequenced from one sample in a study of vaccination effects on CD4 cells after COVID-19. Investigators separated out CD4+ T cells once more than nine days of culture had passed. These receptors lack a known antigen. TCRdb's table, derived via immunoSEQ multiplex PCR, lists solely in-frame clones and lacks some. The data contain 30,000 or so clones, about 60% of them singletons. Sequencing used CD4+ T cells from PBMCs cultured without peptide, obtained before COVID-19 vaccination. All receptors derive from a human donor who received a COVID-19 vaccine.

This rearrangement joins TRBV24-1 to TRBJ1-1; D uncertain. CDR3 length: 13 residues. V shed 3 bases and J shed 5 bases, with 9 bases lying between them. Germline assignment: CDR1 KGHDR and CDR2 SFDVKD. CDR3 in amino acids: CATSDDRRTEAFF. In DNA form, the CDR3 reads TGTGCCACCAGTGATGACCGACGGACTGAAGCTTTCTTT.

The chain's CDR3 is CASSLKGATEAFF. The CDR3 bases are TGTGCCAGCAGCTTGAAGGGGGCCACTGAAGCTTTCTTT. The V call is TRBV7-9, the J call TRBJ1-1, with 7 bases aligning to TRBD1. J lost 4 bases, V lost 3 bases, and 2 bases had no gene match. The germline gives CDR1 SEHNR, CDR2 FQNEAQ (reference sequence). This CDR3 comprises 13 residues.

The chain links TRBV19 to TRBJ2-7; D gene uncertain. This CDR3 has 15 amino acids. V was pared by 4 bases and J by 2 bases, with 15 bases between. Germline assignment: CDR1 LNHDA and CDR2 SQIVND (reference sequence). CDR3 amino acids: CASSNQLGGTYEQYF. CDR3 coding DNA: TGTGCCAGTAGTAACCAACTGGGCGGAACCTACGAGCAGTACTTC.

This sequence joins TRBV6-1 and TRBJ2-3; D gene ambiguous. Germline loops: CDR1 MNHNS, CDR2 SASEGT. This CDR3 is built from 12 residues. V was pared by 0 bases and J by 9 bases, with 7 bases between. In DNA form, the CDR3 reads TGTGCCAGCAGTGAAGCAAGGGTGACGCAGTATTTT. Translated, it gives CASSEARVTQYF.

The V gene is TRBV9, the J gene TRBJ2-3; 8 bases match TRBD2. Trimming at V came to 4 bases and at J to 0 bases, leaving 4 bases not matched to a gene. This CDR3 has 15 amino acids. Germline V lookup: CDR1 SGDLS, CDR2 YYNGEE. Written as DNA, the CDR3 is TGTGCCAGCAGCTCCGGGGGGGCTAGCACAGATACGCAGTATTTT. Translated, it gives CASSSGGASTDTQYF.

This clone was seen more than once but under ten times. The gene calls are TRBV5-1 and TRBJ2-7, with TRBD1 matching over 10 bases. Per germline, CDR1 SGHRS and CDR2 YFSETQ. The CDR3 is made up of 15 amino acids. Trimming removed 4 bases from V and 2 bases from J; junction bases left unmatched: 6. CDR3 loop: CASSTNGQGAYEQYF. The CDR3 DNA reads as TGCGCCAGCAGCACCAACGGACAGGGGGCCTACGAGCAGTACTTC.

This clone appeared a few times. The V gene is TRBV3-1 (or the pseudogene TRBV3-2), the J gene TRBJ2-1, with TRBD2 matching over 9 bases. Germline values: CDR1 LGHDT, CDR2 YNNKEL (reference sequence). J gave up 8 bases and V 4 bases, and 12 bases lay outside the gene matches. This CDR3 has 16 residues. The CDR3 sequence: CASSLSRSGGWHEQFF. Written as DNA, the CDR3 is TGTGCCAGCAGCCTGAGCAGGAGCGGGGGGTGGCATGAGCAGTTCTTC.

The chain is built from TRBV3-1 (or the pseudogene TRBV3-2) and TRBJ1-3; no reliable D call. CDR3 length: 15 amino acids. Germline V lookup: CDR1 LGHDT, CDR2 YNNKEL (reference sequence). Trimming pared 0 bases from V and 4 bases from J, leaving 10 bases between. Here the CDR3 DNA reads TGTGCCAGCAGCCAAGAGGGGATCATCGGAAACACCATATATTTT. Its protein product is CASSQEGIIGNTIYF.

The table lists this clone with a count of one. V and J are TRBV5-6 and TRBJ2-4; a weak D match, TRBD2 (6 bases). CDR1 is SGHDT and CDR2 is YYEEEE in the germline V gene. V lost 4 bases and J 1 base, leaving 21 bases between the germline ends. The CDR3 has 18 residues. CDR3 sequence (DNA): TGTGCCAGCAGCCGAGGAAGAGGGAGGAGTGTGGCCAAAAACATTCAGTACTTC. It translates to CASSRGRGRSVAKNIQYF.

The chain uses TRBV12-3 or TRBV12-4 and TRBJ2-2; D is unresolved. The V gene lost 2 bases and the J gene lost 7 bases, with 5 bases spanning the gap. The CDR3 runs to 12 residues. In nucleotides, the CDR3 is TGTGCCAGCAGTTTACTAAACGGGGAGCTGTTTTTT. As protein: CASSLLNGELFF.

The rearrangement links TRBV3-1 (or the pseudogene TRBV3-2) to TRBJ1-5, with 8 bases identical to TRBD1. V lost 0 bases, J lost 7 bases, and 8 bases stayed unmatched. This CDR3 has 16 residues. Germline assignment: CDR1 LGHDT and CDR2 YNNKEL (reference sequence). CDR3 in amino acids: CASSQDVGQVGQPQHF. The CDR3 nucleotides are TGTGCCAGCAGCCAAGATGTGGGACAGGTAGGCCAGCCCCAGCATTTT.

This clone was recorded a few times. The rearrangement links TRBV14 to TRBJ2-6; D is unclear. Germline CDR1 is SGHDN and CDR2 is FVKESK. Between the trimmed V and J ends, which lost 1 base and 2 bases, there was a span of 6 bases. The CDR3 is 15 amino acids. CDR3 coding DNA: TGTGCCAGCAGCCAAGTATTGGCTGGGGCCAACGTCCTGACTTTC. Translated: CASSQVLAGANVLTF.

J is TRBJ2-1 and V is TRBV18; 9 bases line up with TRBD2. Germline assignment: CDR1 KGHSH and CDR2 LQKENI. V lost 6 bases and J lost 9; bases outside the gene matches: 12. The CDR3 consists of 15 residues. The CDR3 reads CASSPGQRGVGEQFF. The CDR3 nucleotides read TGTGCCAGCTCGCCCGGCCAGCGGGGGGTCGGTGAGCAGTTCTTC.

This clone was seen just once. This sequence joins TRBV12-3 or TRBV12-4 and TRBJ2-4; D remains ambiguous. V shed 5 bases and J shed 0 bases, with 5 bases lying between them. The CDR3 spans 13 residues. The CDR3 is CASSPLAKNIQYF. CDR3 sequence (DNA): TGTGCCAGCAGTCCCCTAGCCAAAAACATTCAGTACTTC.

This clone was counted a single time. The V call is TRBV27, the J call TRBJ2-6, with no clear D. The V end lost 7 bases, the J end lost 0 bases, and 16 bases lay between the germline ends. The CDR3 is made up of 17 amino acids. Germline loops: CDR1 MNHEY, CDR2 SMNVEV (reference sequence). The CDR3 loop is CASTPWTGSSGANVLTF. The CDR3 nucleotides read TGTGCCAGCACTCCGTGGACGGGCAGCTCTGGGGCCAACGTCCTGACTTTC.